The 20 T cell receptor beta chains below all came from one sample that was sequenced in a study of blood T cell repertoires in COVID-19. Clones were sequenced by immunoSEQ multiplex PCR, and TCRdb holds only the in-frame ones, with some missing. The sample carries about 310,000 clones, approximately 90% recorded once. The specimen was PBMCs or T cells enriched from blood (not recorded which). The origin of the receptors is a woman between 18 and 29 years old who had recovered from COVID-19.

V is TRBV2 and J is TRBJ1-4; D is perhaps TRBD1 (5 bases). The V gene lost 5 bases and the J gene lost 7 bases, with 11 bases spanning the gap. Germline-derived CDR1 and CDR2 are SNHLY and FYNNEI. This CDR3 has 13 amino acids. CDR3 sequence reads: CASSQGLGEKLFF. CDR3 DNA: TGTGCCAGCAGTCAGGGTTTAGGTGAAAAACTGTTTTTT.

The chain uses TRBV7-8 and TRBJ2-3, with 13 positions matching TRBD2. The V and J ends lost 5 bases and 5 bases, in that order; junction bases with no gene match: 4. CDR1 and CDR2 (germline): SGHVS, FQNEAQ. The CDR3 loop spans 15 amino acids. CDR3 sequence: CASSLGLAGLDTQYF. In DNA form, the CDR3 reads TGTGCCAGCAGCCTGGGACTAGCGGGGTTAGATACGCAGTATTTT.

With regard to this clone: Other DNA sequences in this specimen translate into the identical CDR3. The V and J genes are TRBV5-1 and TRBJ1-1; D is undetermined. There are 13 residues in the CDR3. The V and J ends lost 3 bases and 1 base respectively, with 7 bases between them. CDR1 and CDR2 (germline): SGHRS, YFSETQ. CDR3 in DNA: TGCGCCAGCAGCTGGGGAGAGAACACTGAAGCTTTCTTT. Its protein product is CASSWGENTEAFF.

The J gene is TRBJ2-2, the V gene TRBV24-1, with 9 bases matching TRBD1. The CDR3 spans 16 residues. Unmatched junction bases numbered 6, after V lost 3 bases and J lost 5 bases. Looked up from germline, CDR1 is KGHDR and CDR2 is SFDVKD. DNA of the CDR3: TGTGCCACCAGTGATCACCCGGACAGGGGTACCGGGGAGCTGTTTTTT. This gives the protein CATSDHPDRGTGELFF.

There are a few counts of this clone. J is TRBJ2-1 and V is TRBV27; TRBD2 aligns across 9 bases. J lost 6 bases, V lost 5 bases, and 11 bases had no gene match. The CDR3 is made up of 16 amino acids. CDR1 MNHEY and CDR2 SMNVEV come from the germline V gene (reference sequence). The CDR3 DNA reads TGTGCCAGCAGTCCCTTAGCTAGCGGGAAAGGCAATGAGCAGTTCTTC. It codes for CASSPLASGKGNEQFF.

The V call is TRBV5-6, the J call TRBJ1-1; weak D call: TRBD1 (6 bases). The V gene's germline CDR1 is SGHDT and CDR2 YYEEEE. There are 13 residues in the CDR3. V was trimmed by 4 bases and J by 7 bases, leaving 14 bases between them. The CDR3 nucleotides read TGTGCCAGCAGCAACGACAGGTTCAGTGAAGCTTTCTTT. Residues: CASSNDRFSEAFF.

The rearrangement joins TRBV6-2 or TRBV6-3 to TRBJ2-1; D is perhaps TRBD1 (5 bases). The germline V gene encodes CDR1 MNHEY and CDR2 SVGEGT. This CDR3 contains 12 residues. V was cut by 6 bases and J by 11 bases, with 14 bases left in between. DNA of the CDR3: TGTGCCAGCAGCCACACGACAGATCAGCAGTTCTTC. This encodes CASSHTTDQQFF.

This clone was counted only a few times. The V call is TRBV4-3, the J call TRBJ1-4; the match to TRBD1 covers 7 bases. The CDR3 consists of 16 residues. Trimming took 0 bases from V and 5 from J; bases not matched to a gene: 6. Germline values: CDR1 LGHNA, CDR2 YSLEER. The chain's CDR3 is CASSQDIDRANEKLFF. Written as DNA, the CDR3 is TGCGCCAGCAGCCAAGATATTGACAGGGCGAATGAAAAACTGTTTTTT.

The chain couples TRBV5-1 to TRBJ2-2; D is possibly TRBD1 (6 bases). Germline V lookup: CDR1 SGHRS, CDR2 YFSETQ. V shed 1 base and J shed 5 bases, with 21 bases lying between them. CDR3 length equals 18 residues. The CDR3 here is CASSLRGWTETGTGELFF. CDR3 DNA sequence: TGCGCCAGCAGCTTGAGAGGGTGGACAGAGACAGGAACCGGGGAGCTGTTTTTT. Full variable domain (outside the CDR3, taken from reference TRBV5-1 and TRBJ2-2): KAGVTQTPRYLIKTRGQQVTLSCSPISGHRSVSWYQQTPGQGLQFLFEYFSETQRNKGNFPGRFSGRQFSNSRSEMNVSTLELGDSALYLCASSLRGWTETGTGELFFGEGSRLTVL.

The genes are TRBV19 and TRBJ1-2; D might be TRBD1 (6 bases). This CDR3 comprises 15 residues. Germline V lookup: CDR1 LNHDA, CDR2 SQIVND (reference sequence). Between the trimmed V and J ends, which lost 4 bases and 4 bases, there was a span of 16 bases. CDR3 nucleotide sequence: TGTGCCAGTAGTACTCACAGGGCCCGTAGCTATGGCTACACCTTC. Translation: CASSTHRARSYGYTF.

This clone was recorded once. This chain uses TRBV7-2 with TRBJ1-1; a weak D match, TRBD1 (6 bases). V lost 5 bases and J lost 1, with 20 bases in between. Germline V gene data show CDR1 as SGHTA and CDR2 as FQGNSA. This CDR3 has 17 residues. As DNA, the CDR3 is TGTGCCAGCAGCCCCCGGGAGGGCCAAGGGGGGAACACTGAAGCTTTCTTT. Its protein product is CASSPREGQGGNTEAFF.

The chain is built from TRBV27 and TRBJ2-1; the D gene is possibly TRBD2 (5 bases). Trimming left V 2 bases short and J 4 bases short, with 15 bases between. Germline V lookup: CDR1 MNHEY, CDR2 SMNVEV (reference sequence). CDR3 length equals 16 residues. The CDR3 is CASSLAFSTSYNEQFF. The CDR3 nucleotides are TGTGCCAGCAGTTTAGCTTTTTCCACTAGTTACAATGAGCAGTTCTTC.

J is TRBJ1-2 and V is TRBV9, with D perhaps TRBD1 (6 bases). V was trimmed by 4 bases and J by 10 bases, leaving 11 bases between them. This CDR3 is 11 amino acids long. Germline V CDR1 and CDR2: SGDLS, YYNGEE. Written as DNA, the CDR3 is TGTGCCAGCAGCATCAACAGGGACTACACCTTC. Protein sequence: CASSINRDYTF.

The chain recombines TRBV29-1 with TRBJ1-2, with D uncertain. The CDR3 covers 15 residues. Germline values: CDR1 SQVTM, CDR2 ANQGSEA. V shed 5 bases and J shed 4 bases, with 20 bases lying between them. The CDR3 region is CSVLPPAGMVYGYTF. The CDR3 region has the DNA TGCAGCGTTTTACCCCCGGCAGGAATGGTCTATGGCTACACCTTC.

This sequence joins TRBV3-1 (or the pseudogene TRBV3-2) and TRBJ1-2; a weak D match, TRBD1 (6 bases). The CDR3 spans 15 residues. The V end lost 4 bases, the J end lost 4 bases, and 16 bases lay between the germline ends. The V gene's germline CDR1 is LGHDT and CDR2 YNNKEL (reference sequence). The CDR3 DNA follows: TGTGCCAGCAGCCCAAGGACAGACAGCGGCTATGGCTACACCTTC. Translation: CASSPRTDSGYGYTF.

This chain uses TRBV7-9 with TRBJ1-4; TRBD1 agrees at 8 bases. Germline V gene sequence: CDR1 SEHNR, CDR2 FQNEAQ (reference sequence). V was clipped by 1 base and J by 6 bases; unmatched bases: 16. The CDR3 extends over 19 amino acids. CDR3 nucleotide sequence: TGTGCCAGCAGCTTAGAGGAATGGACAGGGAGAGGATTGGATGAAAAACTGTTTTTT. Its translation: CASSLEEWTGRGLDEKLFF.

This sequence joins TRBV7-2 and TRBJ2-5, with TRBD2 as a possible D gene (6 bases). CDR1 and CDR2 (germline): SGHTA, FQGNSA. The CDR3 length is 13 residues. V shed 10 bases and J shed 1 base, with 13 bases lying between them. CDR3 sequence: CATQRLGQETQYF. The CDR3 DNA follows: TGTGCCACCCAAAGACTAGGCCAAGAGACCCAGTACTTC. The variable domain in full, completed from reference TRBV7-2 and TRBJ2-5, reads GAGVSQSPSNKVTEKGKDVELRCDPISGHTALYWYRQSLGQGLEFLIYFQGNSAPDKSGLPSDRFSAERTGGSVSTLTIQRTQQEDSAVYLCATQRLGQETQYFGPGTRLLVL.

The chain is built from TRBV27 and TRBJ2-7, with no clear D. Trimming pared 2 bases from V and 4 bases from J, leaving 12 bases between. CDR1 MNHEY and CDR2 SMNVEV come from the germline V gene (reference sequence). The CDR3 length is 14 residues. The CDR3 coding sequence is TGTGCCAGCAGTTTAGGCCAGTCGCTTTACGAGCAGTACTTC. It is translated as CASSLGQSLYEQYF.

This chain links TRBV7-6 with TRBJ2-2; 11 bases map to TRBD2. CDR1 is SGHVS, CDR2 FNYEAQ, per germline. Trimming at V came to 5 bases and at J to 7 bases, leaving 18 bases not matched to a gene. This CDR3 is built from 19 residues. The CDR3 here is CASSPTLLLTSGRIGELFF. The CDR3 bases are TGTGCCAGCAGCCCCACATTACTTCTTACTAGCGGGAGAATCGGGGAGCTGTTTTTT.

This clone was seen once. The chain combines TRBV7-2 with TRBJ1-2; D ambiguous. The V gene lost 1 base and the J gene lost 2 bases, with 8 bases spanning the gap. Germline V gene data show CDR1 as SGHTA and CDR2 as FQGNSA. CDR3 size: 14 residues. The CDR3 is CASSLDIANYGYTF. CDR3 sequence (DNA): TGTGCCAGCAGCTTAGATATAGCCAACTATGGCTACACCTTC.